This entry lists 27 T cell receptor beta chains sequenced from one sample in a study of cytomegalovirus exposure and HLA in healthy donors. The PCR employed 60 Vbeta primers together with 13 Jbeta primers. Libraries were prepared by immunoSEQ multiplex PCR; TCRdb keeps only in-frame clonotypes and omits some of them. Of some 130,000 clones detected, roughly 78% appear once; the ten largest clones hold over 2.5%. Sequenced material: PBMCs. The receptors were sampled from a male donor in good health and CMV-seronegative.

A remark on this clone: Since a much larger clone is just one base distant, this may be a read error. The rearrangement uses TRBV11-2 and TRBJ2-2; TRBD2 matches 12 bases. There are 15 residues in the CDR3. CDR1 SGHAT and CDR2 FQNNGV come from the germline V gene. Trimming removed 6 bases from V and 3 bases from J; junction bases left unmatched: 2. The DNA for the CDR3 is TGTGCCAGCAGACGACTAGCGGGAGACACCGGGGAGCTGTTTTTT. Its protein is CASRRLAGDTGELFF. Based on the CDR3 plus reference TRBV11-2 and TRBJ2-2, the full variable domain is EAGVAQSPRYKIIEKRQSVAFWCNPISGHATLYWYQQILGQGPKLLIQFQNNGVVDDSQLPKDRFSAERLKGVDSTLKIQPAKLEDSAVYLCASRRLAGDTGELFFGEGSRLTVL.

The CDR3 here is CASSPPVARSSGSGELFF. The CDR3 region has the DNA TGTGCCAGCAGTCCCCCGGTGGCCCGGTCTAGTGGATCCGGGGAGCTGTTTTTT. This chain joins TRBV7-9 and TRBJ2-2; no firm D call. V shed 6 bases and J shed 6 bases, with 26 bases lying between them. The CDR3 has 18 residues. Germline V CDR1 and CDR2: SEHNR, FQNEAQ (reference sequence).

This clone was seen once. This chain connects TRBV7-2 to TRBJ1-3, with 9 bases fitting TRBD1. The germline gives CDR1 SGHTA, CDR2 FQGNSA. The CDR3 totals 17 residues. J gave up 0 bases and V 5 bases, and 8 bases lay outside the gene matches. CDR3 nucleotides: TGTGCCAGCAGCGGCAGGACAGGGGACAACTCTGGAAACACCATATATTTT. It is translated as CASSGRTGDNSGNTIYF.

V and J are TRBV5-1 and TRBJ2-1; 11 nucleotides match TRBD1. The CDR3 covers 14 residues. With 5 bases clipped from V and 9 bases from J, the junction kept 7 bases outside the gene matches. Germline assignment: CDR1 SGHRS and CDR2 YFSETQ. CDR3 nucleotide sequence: TGCGCCAGCAGTCCCGGGACAGGGGGAAGTGAGCAGTTCTTC. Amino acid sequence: CASSPGTGGSEQFF.

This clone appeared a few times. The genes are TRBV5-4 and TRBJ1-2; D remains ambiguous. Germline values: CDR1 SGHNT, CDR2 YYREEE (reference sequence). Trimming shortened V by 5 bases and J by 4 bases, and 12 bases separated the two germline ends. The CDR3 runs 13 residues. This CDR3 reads CASRYGLFYGYTF. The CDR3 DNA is TGTGCCAGCAGATATGGACTTTTCTATGGCTACACCTTC.

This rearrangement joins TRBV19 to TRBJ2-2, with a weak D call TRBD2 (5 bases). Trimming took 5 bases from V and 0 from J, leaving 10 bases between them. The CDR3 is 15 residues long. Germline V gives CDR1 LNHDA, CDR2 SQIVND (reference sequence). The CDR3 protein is CASSVSGANTGELFF. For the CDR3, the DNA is TGTGCCAGTAGTGTCAGCGGAGCGAACACCGGGGAGCTGTTTTTT.

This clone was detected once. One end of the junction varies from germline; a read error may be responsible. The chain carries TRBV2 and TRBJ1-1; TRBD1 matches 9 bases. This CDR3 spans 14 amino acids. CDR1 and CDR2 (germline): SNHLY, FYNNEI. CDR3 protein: CASTQGQGTLNHPF. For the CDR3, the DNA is TGTGCCAGCACCCAGGGACAGGGAACACTGAACCACCCATTT.

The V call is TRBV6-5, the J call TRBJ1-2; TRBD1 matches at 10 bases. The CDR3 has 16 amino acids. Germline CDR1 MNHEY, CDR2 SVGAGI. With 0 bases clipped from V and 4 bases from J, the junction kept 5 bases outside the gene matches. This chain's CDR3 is CASSYSGQGSTYGYTF. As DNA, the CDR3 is TGTGCCAGCAGTTACTCGGGACAGGGGAGTACCTATGGCTACACCTTC.

The CDR3 reads CASSLEPTGETQYF. The CDR3 DNA follows: TGTGCCAGCAGTTTAGAACCGACGGGGGAGACCCAGTACTTC. This sequence joins TRBV27 and TRBJ2-5; possible D gene TRBD2, 5 bases. The CDR3 sequence is 14 residues long. Germline CDR1 is MNHEY and CDR2 is SMNVEV (reference sequence). The germline V and J ends were trimmed by 2 bases and 5 bases, with 12 bases remaining between them.

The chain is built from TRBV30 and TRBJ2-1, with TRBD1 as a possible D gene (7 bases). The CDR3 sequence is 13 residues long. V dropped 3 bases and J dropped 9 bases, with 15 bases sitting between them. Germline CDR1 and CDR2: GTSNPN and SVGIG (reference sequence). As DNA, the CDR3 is TGTGCCTGGAGCGGGGGACAGACGGGTGAGCAGTTCTTC. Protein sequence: CAWSGGQTGEQFF.

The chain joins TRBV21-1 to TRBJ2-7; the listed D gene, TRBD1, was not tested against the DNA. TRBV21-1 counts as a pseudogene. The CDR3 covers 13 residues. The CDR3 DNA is TGTGCCAGCAGCAGATCGACAGACTACGAGCAGTACTTC. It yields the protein CASSRSTDYEQYF.

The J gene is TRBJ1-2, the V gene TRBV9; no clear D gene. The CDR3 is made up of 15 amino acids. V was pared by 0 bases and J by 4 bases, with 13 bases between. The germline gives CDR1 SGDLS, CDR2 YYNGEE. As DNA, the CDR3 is TGTGCCAGCAGCGTAGGAGAGACGGAGACCTATGGCTACACCTTC. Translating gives CASSVGETETYGYTF.

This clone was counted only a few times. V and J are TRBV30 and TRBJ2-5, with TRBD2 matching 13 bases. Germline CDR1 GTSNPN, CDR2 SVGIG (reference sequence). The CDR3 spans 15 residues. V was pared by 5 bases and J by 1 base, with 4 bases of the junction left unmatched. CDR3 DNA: TGTGCCTGGGGGACTAGCGGGACCATCCAAGAGACCCAGTACTTC. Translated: CAWGTSGTIQETQYF.

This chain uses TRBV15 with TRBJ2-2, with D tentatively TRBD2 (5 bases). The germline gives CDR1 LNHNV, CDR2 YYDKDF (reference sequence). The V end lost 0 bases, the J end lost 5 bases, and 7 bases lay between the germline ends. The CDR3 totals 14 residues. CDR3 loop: CATSREEETGELFF. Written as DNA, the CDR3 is TGTGCCACCAGCAGAGAGGAGGAGACCGGGGAGCTGTTTTTT. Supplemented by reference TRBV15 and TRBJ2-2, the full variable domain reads DAMVIQNPRYQVTQFGKPVTLSCSQTLNHNVMYWYQQKSSQAPKLLFHYYDKDFNNEADTPDNFQSRRPNTSFCFLDIRSPGLGDTAMYLCATSREEETGELFFGEGSRLTVL.

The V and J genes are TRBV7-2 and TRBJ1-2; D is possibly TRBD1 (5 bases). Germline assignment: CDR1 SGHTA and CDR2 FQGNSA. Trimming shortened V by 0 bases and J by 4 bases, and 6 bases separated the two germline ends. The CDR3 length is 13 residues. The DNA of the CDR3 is TGTGCCAGCAGCTTAGCTGACAGCTATGGCTACACCTTC. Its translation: CASSLADSYGYTF. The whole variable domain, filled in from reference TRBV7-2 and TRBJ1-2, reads GAGVSQSPSNKVTEKGKDVELRCDPISGHTALYWYRQSLGQGLEFLIYFQGNSAPDKSGLPSDRFSAERTGGSVSTLTIQRTQQEDSAVYLCASSLADSYGYTFGSGTRLTVV.

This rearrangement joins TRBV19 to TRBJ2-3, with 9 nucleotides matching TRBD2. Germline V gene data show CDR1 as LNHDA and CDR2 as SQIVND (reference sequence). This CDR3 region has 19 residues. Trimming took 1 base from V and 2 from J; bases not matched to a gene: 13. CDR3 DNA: TGTGCCAGTAGTATAGCACAGGGTCTAGCGGGGCCAGACACAGATACGCAGTATTTT. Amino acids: CASSIAQGLAGPDTDTQYF.

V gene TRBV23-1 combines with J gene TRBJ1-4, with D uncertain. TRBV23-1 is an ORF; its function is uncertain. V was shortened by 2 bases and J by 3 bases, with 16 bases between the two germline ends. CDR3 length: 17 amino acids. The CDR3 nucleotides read TGCGCCAGCAGTCAACTCCCTCGAAGGGAGTCTAATGAAAAACTGTTTTTT. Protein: CASSQLPRRESNEKLFF.

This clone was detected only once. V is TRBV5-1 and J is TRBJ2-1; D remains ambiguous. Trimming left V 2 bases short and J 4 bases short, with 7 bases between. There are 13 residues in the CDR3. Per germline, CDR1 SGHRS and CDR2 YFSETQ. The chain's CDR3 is CASSFLPYNEQFF. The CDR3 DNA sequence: TGCGCCAGCAGCTTCCTCCCGTACAATGAGCAGTTCTTC. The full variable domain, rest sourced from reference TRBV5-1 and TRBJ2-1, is KAGVTQTPRYLIKTRGQQVTLSCSPISGHRSVSWYQQTPGQGLQFLFEYFSETQRNKGNFPGRFSGRQFSNSRSEMNVSTLELGDSALYLCASSFLPYNEQFFGPGTRLTVL.

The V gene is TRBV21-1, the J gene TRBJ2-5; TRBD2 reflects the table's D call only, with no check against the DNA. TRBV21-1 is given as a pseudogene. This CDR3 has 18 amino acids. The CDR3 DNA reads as TGTGCCAGCAGCAAAGTTACCCTTTTGTTCAGGGAGGGGGAGACCCAGTACTTC. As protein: CASSKVTLLFREGETQYF.

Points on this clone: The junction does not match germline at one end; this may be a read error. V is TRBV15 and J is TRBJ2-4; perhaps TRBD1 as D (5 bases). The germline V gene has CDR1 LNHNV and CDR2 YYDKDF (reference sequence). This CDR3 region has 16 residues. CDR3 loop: CATSGDRVSTKNSQYF. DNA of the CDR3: TGTGCCACCAGCGGCGACAGAGTATCTACTAAAAACAGTCAGTACTTC.

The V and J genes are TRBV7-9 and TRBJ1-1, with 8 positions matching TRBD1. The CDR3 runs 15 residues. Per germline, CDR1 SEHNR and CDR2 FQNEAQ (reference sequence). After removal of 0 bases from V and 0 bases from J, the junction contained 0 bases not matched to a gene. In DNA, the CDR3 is TGTGCCAGCAGCTTAGCACAGGGGGTGAACACTGAAGCTTTCTTT. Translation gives CASSLAQGVNTEAFF.

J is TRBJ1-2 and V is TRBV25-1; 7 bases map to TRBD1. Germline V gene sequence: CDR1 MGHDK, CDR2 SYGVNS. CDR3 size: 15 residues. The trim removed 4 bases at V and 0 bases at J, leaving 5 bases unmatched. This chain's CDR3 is CASSGRDSANYGYTF. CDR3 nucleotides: TGTGCCAGCAGTGGCCGGGACAGTGCTAACTATGGCTACACCTTC.

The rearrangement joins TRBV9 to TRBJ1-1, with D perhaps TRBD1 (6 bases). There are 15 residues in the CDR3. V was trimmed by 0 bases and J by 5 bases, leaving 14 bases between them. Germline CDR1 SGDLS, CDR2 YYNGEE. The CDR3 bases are TGTGCCAGCAGCGTAGCGTTACAGGGATGGACTGAAGCTTTCTTT. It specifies CASSVALQGWTEAFF.

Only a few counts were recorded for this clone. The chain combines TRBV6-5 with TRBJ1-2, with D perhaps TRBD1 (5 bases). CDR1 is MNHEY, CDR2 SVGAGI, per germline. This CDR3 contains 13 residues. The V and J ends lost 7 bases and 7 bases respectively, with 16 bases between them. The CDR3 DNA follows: TGTGCCAGCACACAGGCTCTACATCGTGGCTACACCTTC. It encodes CASTQALHRGYTF.

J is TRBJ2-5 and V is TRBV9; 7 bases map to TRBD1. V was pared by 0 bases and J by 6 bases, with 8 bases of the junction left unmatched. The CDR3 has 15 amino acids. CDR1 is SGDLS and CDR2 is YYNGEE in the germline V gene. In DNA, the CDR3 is TGTGCCAGCAGCGTAGAGACAGGGAGAGTGAAGACCCAGTACTTC. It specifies CASSVETGRVKTQYF.

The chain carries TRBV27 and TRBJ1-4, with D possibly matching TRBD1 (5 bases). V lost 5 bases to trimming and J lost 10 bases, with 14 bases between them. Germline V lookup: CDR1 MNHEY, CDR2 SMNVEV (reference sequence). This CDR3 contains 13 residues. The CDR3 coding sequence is TGTGCCAGCAGTCGATTCGGGCAGGGAAAACTGTTTTTT. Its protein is CASSRFGQGKLFF.

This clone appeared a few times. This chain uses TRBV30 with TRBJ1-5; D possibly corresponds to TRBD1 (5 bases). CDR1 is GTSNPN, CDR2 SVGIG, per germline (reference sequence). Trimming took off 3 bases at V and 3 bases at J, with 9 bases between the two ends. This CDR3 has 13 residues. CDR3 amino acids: CAWRGEDNQPQHF. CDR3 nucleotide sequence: TGTGCCTGGAGAGGGGAGGACAATCAGCCCCAGCATTTT. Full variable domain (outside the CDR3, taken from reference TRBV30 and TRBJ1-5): SQTIHQWPATLVQPVGSPLSLECTVEGTSNPNLYWYRQAAGRGLQLLFYSVGIGQISSEVPQNLSASRPQDRQFILSSKKLLLSDSGFYLCAWRGEDNQPQHFGDGTRLSIL.